This T cell receptor (beta chain) is drawn from a study of T cell responses to AZD1222 COVID-19 vaccine (dated by TCRdb to the early 2020s). Study-wide context: AZD1222 recipients whose second dose came at about 4 weeks and those whose second dose came at about 12 weeks were combined into one group, since spike-specific TCR depth and breadth did not differ between the two schedules. TCR sequencing covered more than 230 trial participants: 200 to 210 given two doses of AZD1222 and about 26 given two doses of MenACWY control vaccine. Trial participants were enrolled by age into subgroups of 18-55, 56-69 and 70-plus years, and 148, 28 and 57 TCR-sequenced participants, respectively, were included in these subgroups.

For CDR1 and CDR2, the germline V gene (reference sequence) lists SEHNR and FQNEAQ. The junction carries 14 bases between V and J, which are trimmed by 1 base and 2 bases respectively. The CDR3 runs 16 amino acids, cysteine and phenylalanine included. CDR3 DNA is the only sequence kept; it has 48 bases, read in frame from the first base. In regard to this clone: It has no known antigen specificity. No base quality values were provided; no much bigger clone lies one nucleotide off.

The study at large found these results: After two AZD1222 doses, both the breadth and the depth of spike-specific TCRs were significantly higher than at day 0 and than in MenACWY recipients. In the small 56-69-year group, the increase in depth fell short of significance, most likely because of low power. Conclusions about previously exposed vaccinees are limited because only six or seven AZD1222 recipients were SARS-CoV-2 seropositive at baseline. Epitopes outside the regions mutated in the B.1.351 and B.1.1.7 variants were reportedly recognized by nearly half of the unique spike-specific TCRs. The whole spike protein was spanned by vaccine-associated CD4 TCRs, and dominant responses were seen in regions 160-218 and 743-854. Because no samples from the day 14 peak response were available, repertoires could be characterized only after the peak T cell response. Most participants were white British and females outnumbered males, and the authors suggested that clonal diversity may have been underestimated.

The CDR3 regions of human TCRbeta chains were subjected to immunosequencing. In the paper's pipeline: TCRs in the repertoires were matched against a reference library of SARS-CoV-2-specific TCRs that had been generated with the MIRA antigen-specificity platform. Breadth was defined as the fraction of unique TCRs that were SARS-CoV-2-associated, and depth was defined as the fraction of total T cells that were SARS-CoV-2-associated. Using the MIRA data, each spike-specific TCR was assigned both to the spike region to which the TCR was reactive and to a CD4 or CD8 class. Log10-transformed breadth and depth values were compared by one-way ANOVA with Sidak's multiple comparisons tests. TCRdb mirrors the immuneACCESS table, restricted to in-frame sequences. Some clones are absent from its copies; in checked studies, under half trace to an unresolved V gene, and the reason for the others is unknown. V and J calls and clone size come straight from that table; D and trimming were deduced from the DNA. The sample data list over 130,000 clones, and roughly 92% of these were observed just once. About 5% of the sample is held by the ten biggest clonotypes.

Sample time point, as interpreted from the label and publication: baseline before first vaccination. Vaccinee samples came from UK trials COV001 and COV002, including a single-blind randomized controlled phase 2/3 trial of AZD1222 (ChAdOx1 nCoV-19) in healthy adults. For TCRbeta chain sequencing, PBMC samples from trial participants were taken at day 0 and at day 28 after the second dose. The clonotype comes from an adult in good health. The chain is assembled from TRBV7-9 and TRBJ1-2; no D gene is confidently identified. This material consisted of peripheral blood, taken on day 0 of AZD1222 vaccination. Here is the DNA: TGTGCCAGCAGCTTAGGGGATGGGTCGGGGAACTATGGCTACACCTTC. Translated, this gives CASSLGDGSGNYGYTF.